The clone carrying this T cell receptor beta chain appeared a single time. As yet, its antigen is unknown. The primer mix had 60 Vbeta and 13 Jbeta primers. Methods used by the authors: Tens of millions of unique TCR beta chains, 9 million to 14 million shared, were counted in a later analysis. TCRdb's copy holds only in-frame clones and misses some; the assay was immunoSEQ multiplex PCR. That table is the source of V, J and clone size, and D and trimming were worked out from the DNA. Of 150,000 to 200,000 clones listed, around three quarters are singletons. CDR1 and CDR2 from the germline V gene are MDHEN and SYDVKM. The ends lost 8 bases at V and 0 bases at J; junction bases unmatched: 1. There are 13 residues in the CDR3. The record originates from a study of cytomegalovirus exposure and HLA in healthy donors. About the research overall: Unique TCRs numbering about 85 million, obtained from HLA-typed donors, made up an early data release.

Study-wide points: Later, TCR association rates were found to vary by HLA locus, highest for DRB1 and lowest for HLA-C. The study reported that TCR beta sequences accurately predicted HLA-A and HLA-B alleles in most subjects.

The sample comprised PBMCs. V usage is TRBV28 and J usage is TRBJ1-1; 9 nucleotides line up with TRBD1. The clonotype was recovered from a woman between 40 and 55 years old in good health and CMV-seronegative. The CDR3 loop reads CASDRGMNTEAFF. Written as DNA, the CDR3 is TGTGCCAGCGACAGGGGGATGAACACTGAAGCTTTCTTT.